What follows are 27 T cell receptor beta chains derived from one specimen sequenced in a study of shared clonotypes between healthy human individuals. Data came from immunoSEQ multiplex PCR; TCRdb stores just in-frame clones and leaves some out. The profile covers around 240,000 clones, with 50% to 75% appearing a single time and approximately 10% taken by the ten largest. The sequencing input was memory CD4+ T cells sorted from blood. Subset described: CD45RA-negative fraction. The origin of the receptors is a man in his thirties or forties in good health.

In this sample, this clone turned up a few times. The rearrangement joins TRBV25-1 to TRBJ2-2; no clear D gene. Between the trimmed V and J ends, which lost 3 bases and 3 bases, there was a span of 14 bases. Germline assignment: CDR1 MGHDK and CDR2 SYGVNS. CDR3 size: 16 residues. Here the CDR3 DNA reads TGTGCCAGCAGTGACGACGGATTGTACGACACCGGGGAGCTGTTTTTT. Protein sequence: CASSDDGLYDTGELFF.

Only one count was recorded for this clone. This chain joins TRBV5-1 and TRBJ1-1; 9 nucleotides align to TRBD1. Looked up from germline, CDR1 is SGHRS and CDR2 is YFSETQ. Trimming removed 4 bases from V and 0 bases from J; junction bases left unmatched: 7. The CDR3 is 16 residues long. The CDR3 nucleotides read TGCGCCAGCAGCCCCCGACAGGGGGGGTTGAACACTGAAGCTTTCTTT. It translates to CASSPRQGGLNTEAFF.

This clone is a singleton in its sample. The chain employs TRBV11-2 and TRBJ2-3, with D perhaps assigned TRBD1 or TRBD2 (6 bases each). The CDR3 extends over 14 amino acids. Trimming removed 8 bases at V and 0 bases at J, with 12 bases between. Germline lookup yields CDR1 SGHAT and CDR2 FQNNGV. This CDR3 reads CASRGGRSTDTQYF. The CDR3 bases are TGTGCCAGCCGAGGGGGGCGAAGCACAGATACGCAGTATTTT.

The chain uses TRBV6-1 and TRBJ2-7; 8 bases align to TRBD1. There are 17 residues in the CDR3. Unmatched junction bases numbered 14, after V lost 3 bases and J lost 4 bases. Germline V gives CDR1 MNHNS, CDR2 SASEGT. The CDR3 is CASSELKLRTGNYEQYF. The CDR3 DNA reads as TGTGCCAGCAGTGAGCTAAAGCTTCGGACAGGGAATTACGAGCAGTACTTC.

Many counts were recorded for this clone. The J gene is TRBJ2-1, the V gene TRBV10-1; no definite D call. CDR1 and CDR2 (germline): WNHNN, SYGVQD (reference sequence). V gave up 6 bases and J gave up 9 bases, with 21 bases separating them. This CDR3 is built from 15 residues. CDR3 amino acids: CASRKTRSHSTEQFF. In DNA form, the CDR3 reads TGCGCCAGCAGAAAGACTCGTTCACACTCTACTGAGCAGTTCTTC.

The V and J genes are TRBV30 and TRBJ2-7, with D maybe TRBD2 (5 bases). Trimming pared 4 bases from V and 2 bases from J, leaving 15 bases between. This CDR3 spans 14 amino acids. Looked up from germline, CDR1 is GTSNPN and CDR2 is SVGIG (reference sequence). The CDR3 DNA reads TGTGCCTGGATCCCATCCGGGAAACCCTACGAGCAGTACTTC. It encodes CAWIPSGKPYEQYF.

J is TRBJ2-1 and V is TRBV6-1; 7 bases match TRBD2. Unmatched junction bases numbered 10, after V lost 4 bases and J lost 7 bases. CDR1 and CDR2 (germline): MNHNS, SASEGT. This CDR3 contains 15 residues. This CDR3 reads CASSGGLGLRNEQFF. The DNA of the CDR3 is TGTGCCAGCAGTGGCGGACTAGGACTCAGGAATGAGCAGTTCTTC.

This chain joins TRBV11-2 and TRBJ2-3; D is possibly TRBD2 (6 bases). This CDR3 has 15 amino acids. V lost 1 base, J lost 1 base, and 9 bases lay in between. Germline-derived CDR1 and CDR2 are SGHAT and FQNNGV. Here the CDR3 reads CASSLGGAGTDTQYF. CDR3 bases: TGTGCCAGCAGCTTAGGCGGGGCTGGCACAGATACGCAGTATTTT.

The V and J genes are TRBV21-1 and TRBJ2-4; the table's D call, TRBD1, has no DNA check behind it. TRBV21-1 is a pseudogene segment. The CDR3 runs to 19 residues. CDR3 bases: TGTGCCAGCAGGACTTTGGGGCACAGGGTGGGGGTAGCCAAAAACATTCAGTACTTC. Translated: CASRTLGHRVGVAKNIQYF.

The J gene is TRBJ1-4, the V gene TRBV2; no definite D call. Trimming took off 4 bases at V and 5 bases at J, with 14 bases between the two ends. The CDR3 runs 15 residues. Germline lookup yields CDR1 SNHLY and CDR2 FYNNEI. In nucleotides, the CDR3 is TGTGCCAGCAGTGCACTGAAGGCGCCGAATGAAAAACTGTTTTTT. Translation: CASSALKAPNEKLFF.

This clone was recorded only once. The gene calls are TRBV5-4 and TRBJ2-3; 10 positions agree with TRBD2. The CDR3 loop spans 16 amino acids. J gave up 0 bases and V 4 bases, and 5 bases lay outside the gene matches. The germline CDR1 and CDR2 sequences are SGHNT and YYREEE (reference sequence). DNA for the CDR3: TGTGCCAGCAGCCCGAAGACTAGCGGGAGCACAGATACGCAGTATTTT. Protein product: CASSPKTSGSTDTQYF.

The rearrangement links TRBV2 to TRBJ2-5; D tentatively reads TRBD1 or TRBD2 (6 bases each). Trimming removed 6 bases at V and 4 bases at J, with 15 bases between. The germline CDR1 and CDR2 sequences are SNHLY and FYNNEI. The CDR3 sequence is 14 residues long. In nucleotides, the CDR3 is TGTGCCAGCAGCCTGGTGGAGGGGGGAGAGACCCAGTACTTC. It codes for CASSLVEGGETQYF.

The genes are TRBV5-8 and TRBJ1-4, with no clear D. V was pared by 0 bases and J by 8 bases, with 11 bases between. This CDR3 is 14 amino acids long. Germline V CDR1 and CDR2: SGHTS, YDEGEE. CDR3 sequence reads: CASSLGGIGEKLFF. In DNA form, the CDR3 reads TGTGCCAGCAGCTTGGGTGGGATAGGCGAAAAACTGTTTTTT.

The chain is built from TRBV27 and TRBJ2-4; TRBD2 aligns across 8 bases. The CDR3 is made up of 16 amino acids. Looked up from germline, CDR1 is MNHEY and CDR2 is SMNVEV (reference sequence). The junction had 9 bases not matched to a gene; V was cut back by 6 bases and J by 2 bases. CDR3 sequence: CASRAGRGATKNIQYF. DNA of the CDR3: TGTGCCAGCAGGGCGGGGCGGGGGGCCACCAAAAACATTCAGTACTTC.

This clone was detected only once. This chain connects TRBV18 to TRBJ2-7; 13 nucleotides agree with TRBD2. Germline values: CDR1 KGHSH, CDR2 LQKENI. This CDR3 comprises 17 residues. V gave up 1 base and J gave up 2 bases; unmatched junction bases: 5. CDR3 sequence reads: CASSPQGLAGTAYEQYF. The CDR3 DNA sequence: TGTGCCAGCTCACCACAGGGACTAGCGGGAACAGCCTACGAGCAGTACTTC.

For this clone: Within the sample, other DNA sequences also encode this same CDR3. V and J are TRBV28 and TRBJ2-7; 7 nucleotides line up with TRBD1. This CDR3 is 12 amino acids long. V shed 6 bases, J shed 3 bases, and the junction held 2 bases outside the gene matches. In germline, CDR1 is MDHEN, CDR2 SYDVKM. This CDR3 is CASSGTDYEQYF. The CDR3 DNA sequence: TGTGCCAGCAGCGGGACAGACTACGAGCAGTACTTC.

The CDR3, as DNA: TGTGCCAGCAGCCGGACAGCATTTAATGAGCAGTTCTTC. As protein: CASSRTAFNEQFF. This sequence joins TRBV11-3 and TRBJ2-1, with D perhaps matching TRBD1 (6 bases). CDR1 and CDR2 from the germline V gene are SGHNT and YENEEA. Trimming left V 5 bases short and J 7 bases short, with 12 bases between. This CDR3 has 13 residues.

The chain uses TRBV18 and TRBJ2-4, with D tentatively TRBD1 (7 bases). The CDR3 is made up of 19 amino acids. The V end lost 0 bases, the J end lost 1 base, and 19 bases lay between the germline ends. The germline gives CDR1 KGHSH, CDR2 LQKENI. As DNA, the CDR3 is TGTGCCAGCTCACCACCGAGGGGGCAAAAAGCGGGTGCCAAAAACATTCAGTACTTC. This translates into CASSPPRGQKAGAKNIQYF. The whole variable domain, filled in from reference TRBV18 and TRBJ2-4, reads NAGVMQNPRHLVRRRGQEARLRCSPMKGHSHVYWYRQLPEEGLKFMVYLQKENIIDESGMPKERFSAEFPKEGPSILRIQQVVRGDSAAYFCASSPPRGQKAGAKNIQYFGAGTRLSVL.

The chain employs TRBV28 and TRBJ2-7, with TRBD2 matching over 10 bases. Germline V gene sequence: CDR1 MDHEN, CDR2 SYDVKM. V shed 5 bases and J 3 bases; nucleotides not matched to a gene: 7. The CDR3 is 15 amino acids. The CDR3 bases are TGTGCCAGCAGTGTACTAGCGGGGACGAACTACGAGCAGTACTTC. Translated, it gives CASSVLAGTNYEQYF.

The V gene is TRBV10-1, the J gene TRBJ2-4; 7 bases line up with TRBD2. V lost 0 bases and J lost 2; bases outside the gene matches: 1. The CDR3 loop spans 15 amino acids. Germline V CDR1 and CDR2: WNHNN, SYGVQD (reference sequence). Here the CDR3 reads CASSESGGSKNIQYF. The CDR3 DNA follows: TGCGCCAGCAGTGAGTCCGGGGGGTCCAAAAACATTCAGTACTTC.

The chain combines TRBV6-6 with TRBJ2-7; possibly TRBD2 for D (6 bases). Germline lookup yields CDR1 MNHNY and CDR2 SVGAGI (reference sequence). There are 14 residues in the CDR3. The V gene lost 0 bases and the J gene lost 6 bases, with 12 bases spanning the gap. The CDR3 loop reads CASSYSPGVSEQYF. For the CDR3, the DNA is TGTGCCAGCAGTTACTCGCCGGGAGTGAGCGAGCAGTACTTC.

The CDR3 bases are TGTGCCAGCACTAAAGACAGGGGAAGTCAGGAGACCCAGTACTTC. It yields the protein CASTKDRGSQETQYF. The rearrangement links TRBV2 to TRBJ2-5; 8 nucleotides line up with TRBD1. This CDR3 is built from 15 residues. V shed 7 bases, J shed 5 bases, and the junction held 12 bases outside the gene matches. CDR1 is SNHLY, CDR2 FYNNEI, per germline. Full variable domain (outside the CDR3, taken from reference TRBV2 and TRBJ2-5): EPEVTQTPSHQVTQMGQEVILRCVPISNHLYFYWYRQILGQKVEFLVSFYNNEISEKSEIFDDQFSVERPDGSNFTLKIRSTKLEDSAMYFCASTKDRGSQETQYFGPGTRLLVL.

This clone has a handful of counts. The chain couples TRBV19 to TRBJ2-2, with 13 nucleotides matching TRBD2. The CDR3 extends over 15 amino acids. Germline V lookup: CDR1 LNHDA, CDR2 SQIVND (reference sequence). J gave up 7 bases and V 4 bases, and 3 bases lay outside the gene matches. CDR3 residues: CASSRTSGSVGELFF. The CDR3 DNA reads as TGTGCCAGTAGTAGGACTAGCGGGAGCGTCGGGGAGCTGTTTTTT.

This sequence joins TRBV9 and TRBJ2-5; D possibly uses TRBD1 or TRBD2 (6 bases each). Looked up from germline, CDR1 is SGDLS and CDR2 is YYNGEE. V lost 0 bases and J lost 4, with 19 bases in between. The CDR3 spans 17 residues. The CDR3 DNA reads TGTGCCAGCAGCGTAGGGTTTCAAGGGGGGAGAGGAGAGACCCAGTACTTC. As protein: CASSVGFQGGRGETQYF.

The chain carries TRBV5-5 and TRBJ1-2; tentative D call: TRBD1 (5 bases). V gave up 5 bases and J gave up 7 bases, with 15 bases separating them. The germline V gene encodes CDR1 SGHKS and CDR2 YYEKEE (reference sequence). The CDR3 loop spans 13 amino acids. Here the CDR3 reads CASSSRGDTGYTF. Here the CDR3 DNA reads TGTGCCAGCAGTTCGCGGGGCGACACTGGCTACACCTTC.

This clone has a handful of counts. As DNA, the CDR3 is TGTGCCAGCAGTTGGAAGACAGTAGAAAAACTGTTTTTT. It specifies CASSWKTVEKLFF. The chain is built from TRBV6-1 and TRBJ1-4; D possibly corresponds to TRBD1 (5 bases). This CDR3 has 13 amino acids. V lost 5 bases and J 8 bases, leaving 12 bases between the germline ends. The germline V gene encodes CDR1 MNHNS and CDR2 SASEGT.

DNA of the CDR3: TGTGCCAGCAGTGTAGCAGTGGGGGGAGATACGCAGTATTTT. Protein: CASSVAVGGDTQYF. The chain has TRBV25-1 and TRBJ2-3, with D maybe TRBD2 (6 bases). Trimming took 4 bases from V and 5 from J, leaving 13 bases between them. Per germline, CDR1 MGHDK and CDR2 SYGVNS. The CDR3 consists of 14 residues.